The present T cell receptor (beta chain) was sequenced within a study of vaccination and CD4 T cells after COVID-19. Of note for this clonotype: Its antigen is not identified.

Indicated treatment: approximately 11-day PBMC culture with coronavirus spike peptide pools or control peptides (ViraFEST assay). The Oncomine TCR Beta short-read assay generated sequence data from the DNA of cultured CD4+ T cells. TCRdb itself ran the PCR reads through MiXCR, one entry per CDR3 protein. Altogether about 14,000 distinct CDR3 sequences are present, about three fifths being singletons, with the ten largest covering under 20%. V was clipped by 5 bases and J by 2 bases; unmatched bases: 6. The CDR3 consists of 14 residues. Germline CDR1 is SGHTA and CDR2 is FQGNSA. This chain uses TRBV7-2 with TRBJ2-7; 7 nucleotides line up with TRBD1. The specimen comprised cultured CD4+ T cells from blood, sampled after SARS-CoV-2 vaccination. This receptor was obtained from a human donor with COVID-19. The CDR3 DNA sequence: TGTGCCAGCAGCGGGGGACAGAGAACCTACGAGCAGTACTTC. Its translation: CASSGGQRTYEQYF.